The rows below give T cell receptor beta chains drawn from one sample of a study of T-cell reconstitution after alpha-beta-depleted transplantation in children. TCRdb recomputed calls from the PCR reads with MiXCR, one row per CDR3 protein. The sample has about 440,000 distinct CDR3 sequences, around two fifths seen once. The sequenced sample was PBMCs, obtained before TCRalphabeta/CD19-depleted stem cell transplant. The receptors were gathered from a girl under 10 years old with aplastic anemia, due to receive a stem cell transplant. The CDR3 runs from the conserved cysteine through the conserved F or W. D genes are given only for firm matches. Only some rows state a clone size, as once, few, many or a class for expanded clones.

abundance	d_gene	v_gene	j_gene	CDR3nt	CDR3aa
few	.	TRBV4-1	TRBJ2-7	TGCGCCAGCAGCCACTCGGACACATCCTACGAGCAGTACTTC	CASSHSDTSYEQYF
.	TRBD1	TRBV2	TRBJ2-6	TGTGCCAGCAGTGAAAGGGACAGGGTATCGTACTCTGGGGCCAACGTCCTGACTTTC	CASSERDRVSYSGANVLTF
.	.	TRBV7-2	TRBJ1-1	TGTGCCAGCAGCATCCCCGCGCGAAGCACTGAAGCTTTCTTT	CASSIPARSTEAFF
few	TRBD2	TRBV7-2	TRBJ2-5	TGTGCCAGCAGCTCCCGACTAGCGGGAGTAGAGACCCAGTACTTC	CASSSRLAGVETQYF
.	.	TRBV10-3	TRBJ2-2	TGTGCCATCAGTGTCAGGGGAGGGAGCACCGGGGAGCTGTTTTTT	CAISVRGGSTGELFF
.	TRBD1	TRBV20-1	TRBJ1-1	TGCAGTGCTAGACAGGGGGTGAACACTGAAGCTTTCTTT	CSARQGVNTEAFF
many	.	TRBV28	TRBJ2-1	TGTGCCAGCAGTTTTGACAGGGGGCCTAGCGGGACCTACAATGAGCAGTTCTTT	CASSFDRGPSGTYNEQFF
few	.	TRBV4-3	TRBJ2-5	TGCGCCAGCAGCCAAGACAGGACAGTAGAGACCCAGTACTTC	CASSQDRTVETQYF
.	.	TRBV3-1	TRBJ1-3	TGTGCCAGCAGCCAAGGTTGGGCAGGCTCTGGAAACACCATATATTTT	CASSQGWAGSGNTIYF
.	.	TRBV25-1	TRBJ2-7	TGTGCCAGCAGTGAATTCCGGGACGACTCCTACGAGCAGTACTTC	CASSEFRDDSYEQYF
.	.	TRBV6-1	TRBJ2-2	TGTGCCAGCAGTAGGTCGGACGCCAACGGGGAGCTGTTTTTT	CASSRSDANGELFF
.	.	TRBV5-1	TRBJ2-7	TGCGCCAGCAGCACCCGGGCCTCCCCTTACGAGCAGTACTTC	CASSTRASPYEQYF
many	.	TRBV15	TRBJ1-1	TGTGCCACCAGCAGTGGGTCCCAGAACACTGAAGCTTTCTTT	CATSSGSQNTEAFF
once	TRBD2	TRBV20-1	TRBJ2-3	TGCAGTGCTACACGGGCGGGAGGCACAGATACGCAGTATTTT	CSATRAGGTDTQYF
once	TRBD1	TRBV3-1	TRBJ2-4	TGTGCCAGCAGCATGACCGGGACAGGGAAAAACATTCAGTACTTC	CASSMTGTGKNIQYF
.	.	TRBV12-3/TRBV12-4	TRBJ2-2	TGTGTCACGCGGTGGGGGCCGAACACCGGGGAGCTGTTTTTT	CVTRWGPNTGELFF
.	.	TRBV29-1	TRBJ2-3	TGCAGCGTTGAAAACTGGACAGCCGAAGATACGCAGTATTTT	CSVENWTAEDTQYF
few	TRBD1	TRBV5-1	TRBJ1-2	TGCGCCAGCAGCTCCACTGACAGGGTGGGTGGCTACACCTTC	CASSSTDRVGGYTF
.	.	TRBV29-1	TRBJ1-5	TGCAGCGTTGTTTGGTCTGGGGGAAGCAATCAGCCCCAGCATTTT	CSVVWSGGSNQPQHF
few	TRBD2	TRBV20-1	TRBJ2-1	TGCAGTGCTAGAGATTTAGCGGGAGGGTACAATGAGCAGTTCTTC	CSARDLAGGYNEQFF
few	.	TRBV3-1	TRBJ2-7	TGTGCCAGCAGCCAAAGGGGGGGGGTAGTTTTGGGGCACGAGCAGTACTTC	CASSQRGGVVLGHEQYF
once	.	TRBV10-3	TRBJ1-3	TGTGCCATCAGGGGGGACGGTCGTGGTGGAAACACCATATATTTT	CAIRGDGRGGNTIYF
once	TRBD1	TRBV29-1	TRBJ2-5	TGCAGCGTCGCCCGACAGGGAGAGACCCAGTACTTC	CSVARQGETQYF
few	.	TRBV7-8	TRBJ2-7	TGTGCCAGCAGCCTTATCCTTGGGACACTACTCTCCTACGAGCAGTACTTC	CASSLILGTLLSYEQYF
once	.	TRBV7-2	TRBJ2-4	TGTGCCAGCAGCCTAAATAGGGGGGCCATGGGAGACATTCAGTACTTC	CASSLNRGAMGDIQYF
.	TRBD2	TRBV20-1	TRBJ2-3	TGCAGTGCTAACGGGGGGGCCACAGATACGCAGTATTTT	CSANGGATDTQYF
.	.	TRBV7-8	TRBJ2-3	TGTGCCAGCAGCTTAGCTGGGGGGACACTACGAGATACGCAGTATTTT	CASSLAGGTLRDTQYF
many	.	TRBV7-2	TRBJ1-5	TGTGCCAGCAGCGCGGGACGGATTAGCCAGCCCCAGCATTTT	CASSAGRISQPQHF
once	TRBD1	TRBV28	TRBJ2-5	TGTGCCAGCAGTTATGTCATGACAGGGGATTTCGAGACCCAGTACTTC	CASSYVMTGDFETQYF
few	TRBD1	TRBV29-1	TRBJ1-2	TGCAGCGCTGGGACAGGATCATATGGCTACACCTTC	CSAGTGSYGYTF
few	TRBD1	TRBV5-1	TRBJ2-1	TGCGCCAGCAGCAATCCGGGACAGGAACATGAGCAGTTCTTC	CASSNPGQEHEQFF
many	TRBD1	TRBV5-1	TRBJ1-1	TGCGCCAGCAGCTTGAGGCCAAGGACAGGGGGGCCCATGAACACTGAAGCTTTCTTT	CASSLRPRTGGPMNTEAFF
many	.	TRBV5-1	TRBJ2-7	TGCGCCAGCAGCGTACGGGACACCTACGAGCAGTACTTC	CASSVRDTYEQYF
many	TRBD2	TRBV7-7	TRBJ2-1	TGTGCCAGCAGCTTAGACCCCTCTACTGTCCCGGGACTAGCGGGAGGAAACTACAATGAGCAGTTCTTC	CASSLDPSTVPGLAGGNYNEQFF
few	.	TRBV13	TRBJ2-7	TGTGCCAGCAGCTCTACTAGCAACTACGAGCAGTACTTC	CASSSTSNYEQYF
.	.	TRBV12-3/TRBV12-4	TRBJ1-4	TGTGCCAGCAGTTCCTCCAGCGGCCTTAATGAAAAACTGTTTTTT	CASSSSSGLNEKLFF
once	TRBD1	TRBV12-3/TRBV12-4	TRBJ1-2	TGTGCCAGCAGTCCACTACCTTCGGACAGGCAAGAAGGTGGCTACACCTTC	CASSPLPSDRQEGGYTF
.	.	TRBV7-9	TRBJ2-6	TGTGCCAGCAGCTCGCAGGGGTCGAGCTCTGGGGCCAACGTCCTGACTTTC	CASSSQGSSSGANVLTF
.	.	TRBV12-3/TRBV12-4	TRBJ2-7	TGTGCCAGCAGTACCCAAGGAGGGGGCTCCTACGAGCAGTACTTC	CASSTQGGGSYEQYF
.	.	TRBV10-3	TRBJ2-7	TGTGCCATCAGTGCCGAGGAGGGGGGGATGGACGAGCAGTACTTC	CAISAEEGGMDEQYF
.	.	TRBV4-1	TRBJ2-7	TGCGCCAGCAGCCAAGAGTTCGCTAGAGGGCCCTACGAGCAGTACTTC	CASSQEFARGPYEQYF
many	.	TRBV7-9	TRBJ2-7	TGTGCCAGCAGCCCCCCGACCAGCGCCTACGAGCAGTACTTC	CASSPPTSAYEQYF
few	TRBD2	TRBV20-1	TRBJ2-3	TGCAGTGCTAGAGATCAGGCGGGAGGACCCGATACGCAGTATTTT	CSARDQAGGPDTQYF
.	TRBD1	TRBV20-1	TRBJ2-3	TGCAGTGCTGTAGATTACAACAGGGGAAGCTTAAGCACAGATACGCAGTATTTT	CSAVDYNRGSLSTDTQYF